The 12 T cell receptor beta chains given below trace back to one sample, sequenced in a study of cytomegalovirus exposure and HLA in healthy donors. PCR involved 60 Vbeta and 13 Jbeta primers. Assay used: immunoSEQ multiplex PCR; TCRdb lists only in-frame clones, some missing. The sample holds under 95,000 clones, around 79% seen once. Material: PBMCs. Receptors originate from a woman between 40 and 55 years old in good health and CMV-seropositive.

V and J are TRBV7-9 and TRBJ1-2; 7 bases are a match to TRBD1. Trimming took 6 bases from V and 8 from J; bases not matched to a gene: 18. Germline loops: CDR1 SEHNR, CDR2 FQNEAQ (reference sequence). This CDR3 is 16 amino acids long. The CDR3 protein is CASSPFFTGEMSGYTF. Written as DNA, the CDR3 is TGTGCCAGCAGTCCATTCTTTACAGGGGAAATGAGCGGCTACACCTTC.

The rearrangement joins TRBV6-5 to TRBJ2-5, with D unresolved. The germline gives CDR1 MNHEY, CDR2 SVGAGI. The CDR3 runs 12 residues. Trimming stripped 6 bases from V and 5 bases from J, with 10 bases between. The CDR3, as DNA: TGTGCCAGCAGCCGAGCTATGGAGACCCAGTACTTC. Translating it yields CASSRAMETQYF.

V gene TRBV28 combines with J gene TRBJ2-7, with 7 bases that match TRBD2. Per germline, CDR1 MDHEN and CDR2 SYDVKM. V gave up 5 bases and J gave up 4 bases; unmatched junction bases: 2. There are 12 residues in the CDR3. The CDR3 nucleotides read TGTGCCAGCAGTCAAGCGGGGTACGAGCAGTACTTC. Its protein product is CASSQAGYEQYF.

The chain is built from TRBV11-2 and TRBJ1-1; 7 bases map to TRBD1. The CDR3 covers 13 residues. Trimming took 5 bases from V and 4 from J; bases not matched to a gene: 4. Germline CDR1 SGHAT, CDR2 FQNNGV. In DNA, the CDR3 is TGTGCCAGCAGCCTGGGACAGATCACTGAAGCTTTCTTT. As protein: CASSLGQITEAFF.

The rearrangement links TRBV13 to TRBJ2-5; 9 bases are a match to TRBD2. Losses at the gene ends were 4 bases for V and 2 bases for J; bases not matched to a gene: 14. The germline V gene has CDR1 PRHDT and CDR2 FYEKMQ (reference sequence). This CDR3 region has 18 residues. The CDR3 region is CASSSGLWYAGGQETQYF. The CDR3 coding sequence is TGTGCCAGCAGCTCCGGGTTGTGGTACGCGGGGGGGCAAGAGACCCAGTACTTC.

V usage is TRBV28 and J usage is TRBJ2-7; the D gene is possibly TRBD1 (5 bases). The CDR3 runs 13 residues. The V gene's germline CDR1 is MDHEN and CDR2 SYDVKM. Trimming cost V 7 bases and J 2 bases, with 12 bases left between them. CDR3 nucleotide sequence: TGTGCCAGCACCCAAGGGGTTCCCTACGAGCAGTACTTC. It yields the protein CASTQGVPYEQYF.

CDR3 region: CAWTKGGTANTEAFF. In DNA, the CDR3 is TGTGCCTGGACTAAAGGGGGCACGGCGAACACTGAAGCTTTCTTT. The chain is built from TRBV30 and TRBJ1-1, with 7 bases identical to TRBD1. CDR1 and CDR2 (germline): GTSNPN, SVGIG (reference sequence). The CDR3 totals 15 residues. V was clipped by 4 bases and J by 1 base; unmatched bases: 9.

This clone was counted between two and nine times. The chain joins TRBV30 to TRBJ2-7, with D maybe TRBD2 (8 bases). Per the germline V gene, CDR1 is GTSNPN and CDR2 is SVGIG (reference sequence). CDR3 length equals 15 residues. V dropped 4 bases and J dropped 6 bases, with 22 bases sitting between them. Written as DNA, the CDR3 is TGTGCCTGGAAACGGACAGGAGCGGGAGTAACCGAGCAGTACTTC. Its translation is CAWKRTGAGVTEQYF.

This chain uses TRBV15 with TRBJ1-5, with D maybe TRBD1 (5 bases). The V end was cut by 3 bases, the J end by 0 bases, with 24 bases between. Germline CDR1 and CDR2: LNHNV and YYDKDF (reference sequence). The CDR3 has 20 amino acids. DNA for the CDR3: TGTGCCACCAGCAGCCCCGGTTGGGCAGGGAAAACCGATAGCAATCAGCCCCAGCATTTT. It translates to CATSSPGWAGKTDSNQPQHF.

The chain has TRBV4-1 and TRBJ1-6; 8 bases fit TRBD1. Unmatched junction bases numbered 10, after V lost 0 bases and J lost 3 bases. This CDR3 spans 19 amino acids. Germline-derived CDR1 and CDR2 are MGHRA and YSYEKL. The CDR3 sequence is CASSQDPVTGAIYNSPLHF. The CDR3 DNA is TGCGCCAGCAGCCAAGATCCAGTGACAGGGGCGATCTATAATTCACCCCTCCACTTT.

The chain combines TRBV5-6 with TRBJ1-5, with a tentative D call TRBD1 (6 bases). The CDR3 is made up of 16 amino acids. Germline V lookup: CDR1 SGHDT, CDR2 YYEEEE. Deletions cut 0 bases from V and 2 bases from J, with 12 bases between. CDR3 sequence: CASSLGGPWGNQPQHF. In DNA form, the CDR3 reads TGTGCCAGCAGCTTGGGGGGGCCGTGGGGCAATCAGCCCCAGCATTTT. Together with reference TRBV5-6 and TRBJ1-5, the CDR3 gives the full variable domain: DAGVTQSPTHLIKTRGQQVTLRCSPKSGHDTVSWYQQALGQGPQFIFQYYEEEERQRGNFPDRFSGHQFPNYSSELNVNALLLGDSALYLCASSLGGPWGNQPQHFGDGTRLSIL.

Points on this clone: A read error is likely, as this CDR3 ends without the conserved phenylalanine or tryptophan. The chain couples TRBV10-3 to TRBJ1-2; tentative D call: TRBD1 (6 bases). Trimming took 3 bases from V and 5 from J, leaving 13 bases between them. This CDR3 region has 14 residues. CDR1 ENHRY and CDR2 SYGVKD come from the germline V gene. CDR3 DNA sequence: TGTGCCATCAGTGACAGTTGGGACACATATGGCTACACCCTC. Translated, it gives CAISDSWDTYGYTL.